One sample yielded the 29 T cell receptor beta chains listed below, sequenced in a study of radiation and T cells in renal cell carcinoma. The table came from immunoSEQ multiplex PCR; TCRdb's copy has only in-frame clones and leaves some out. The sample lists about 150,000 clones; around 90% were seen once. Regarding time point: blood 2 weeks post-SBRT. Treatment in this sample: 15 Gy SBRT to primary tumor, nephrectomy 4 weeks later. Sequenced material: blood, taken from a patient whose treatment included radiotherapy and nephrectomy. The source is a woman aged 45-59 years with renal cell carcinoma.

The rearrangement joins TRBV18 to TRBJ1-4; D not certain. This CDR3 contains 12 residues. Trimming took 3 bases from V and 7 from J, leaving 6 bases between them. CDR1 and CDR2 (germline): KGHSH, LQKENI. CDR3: CASSPAREKLFF. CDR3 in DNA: TGTGCCAGCTCACCGGCCCGTGAAAAACTGTTTTTT. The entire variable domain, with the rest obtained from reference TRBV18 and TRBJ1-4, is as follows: NAGVMQNPRHLVRRRGQEARLRCSPMKGHSHVYWYRQLPEEGLKFMVYLQKENIIDESGMPKERFSAEFPKEGPSILRIQQVVRGDSAAYFCASSPAREKLFFGSGTQLSVL.

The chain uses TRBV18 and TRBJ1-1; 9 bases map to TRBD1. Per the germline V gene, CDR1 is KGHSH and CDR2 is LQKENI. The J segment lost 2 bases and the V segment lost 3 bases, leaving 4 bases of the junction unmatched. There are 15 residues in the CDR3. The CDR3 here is CASSPGQGLNTEAFF. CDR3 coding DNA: TGTGCCAGCTCACCGGGACAGGGACTAAACACTGAAGCTTTCTTT.

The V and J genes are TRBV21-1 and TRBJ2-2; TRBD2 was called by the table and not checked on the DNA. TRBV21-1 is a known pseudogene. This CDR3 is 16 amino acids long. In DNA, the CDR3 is TGTGCCAGCAGCAAATACCTAGCGCTGAACACCGGGGAGCTGTTTTTT. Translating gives CASSKYLALNTGELFF.

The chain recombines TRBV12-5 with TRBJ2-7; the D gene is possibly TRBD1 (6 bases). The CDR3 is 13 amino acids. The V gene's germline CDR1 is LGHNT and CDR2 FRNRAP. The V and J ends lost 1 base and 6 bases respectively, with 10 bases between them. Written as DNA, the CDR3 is TGTGCTAGTGGTTTGGGCTACAGGGCCGAGCAGTACTTC. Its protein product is CASGLGYRAEQYF. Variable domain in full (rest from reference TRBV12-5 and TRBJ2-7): DARVTQTPRHKVTEMGQEVTMRCQPILGHNTVFWYRQTMMQGLELLAYFRNRAPLDDSGMPKDRFSAEMPDATLATLKIQPSEPRDSAVYFCASGLGYRAEQYFGPGTRLTVT.

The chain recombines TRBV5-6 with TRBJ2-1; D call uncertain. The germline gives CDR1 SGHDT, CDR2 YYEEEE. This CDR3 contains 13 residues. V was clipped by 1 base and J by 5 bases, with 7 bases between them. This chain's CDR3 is CASSLQPNNEQFF. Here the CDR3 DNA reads TGTGCCAGCAGCTTGCAGCCCAACAATGAGCAGTTCTTC.

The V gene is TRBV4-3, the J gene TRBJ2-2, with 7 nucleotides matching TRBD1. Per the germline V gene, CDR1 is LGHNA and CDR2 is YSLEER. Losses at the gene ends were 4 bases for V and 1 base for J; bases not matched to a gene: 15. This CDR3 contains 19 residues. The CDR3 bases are TGCGCCAGCAGCCCTGAAGGGGGCAGTTCCCGCAGGAACACCGGGGAGCTGTTTTTT. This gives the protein CASSPEGGSSRRNTGELFF.

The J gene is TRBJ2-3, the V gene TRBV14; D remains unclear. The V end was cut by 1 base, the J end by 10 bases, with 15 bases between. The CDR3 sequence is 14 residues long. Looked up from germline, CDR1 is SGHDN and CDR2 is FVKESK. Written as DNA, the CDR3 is TGTGCCAGCAGCCAAGCCCCCCAGATTGCGTCGCAGTATTTT. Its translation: CASSQAPQIASQYF.

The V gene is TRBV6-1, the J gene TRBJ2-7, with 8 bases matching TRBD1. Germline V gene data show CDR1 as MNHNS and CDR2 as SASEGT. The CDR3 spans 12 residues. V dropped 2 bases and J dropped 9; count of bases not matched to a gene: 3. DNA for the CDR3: TGTGCCAGCAGTGAATCCGGACAGGGGCAGTACTTC. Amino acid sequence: CASSESGQGQYF.

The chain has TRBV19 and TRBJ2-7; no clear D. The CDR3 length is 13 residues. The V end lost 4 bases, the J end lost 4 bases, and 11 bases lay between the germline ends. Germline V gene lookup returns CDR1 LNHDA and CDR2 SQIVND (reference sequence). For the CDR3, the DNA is TGTGCCAGTAGTACCCAGGTTGCGTACGAGCAGTACTTC. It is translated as CASSTQVAYEQYF.

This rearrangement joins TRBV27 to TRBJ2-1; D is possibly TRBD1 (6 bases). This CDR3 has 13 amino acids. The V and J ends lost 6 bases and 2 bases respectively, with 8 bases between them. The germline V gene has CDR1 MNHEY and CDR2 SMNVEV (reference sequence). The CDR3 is CASRRDTYNEQFF. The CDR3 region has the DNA TGTGCCAGCAGACGGGACACCTACAATGAGCAGTTCTTC.

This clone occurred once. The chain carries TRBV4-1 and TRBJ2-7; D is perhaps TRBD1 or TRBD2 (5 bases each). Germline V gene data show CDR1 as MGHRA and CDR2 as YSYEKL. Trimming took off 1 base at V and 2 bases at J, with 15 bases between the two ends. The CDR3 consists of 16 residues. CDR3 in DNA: TGCGCCAGCAGCCAAGTCAGCACCGGGGCCACCTACGAGCAGTACTTC. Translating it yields CASSQVSTGATYEQYF.

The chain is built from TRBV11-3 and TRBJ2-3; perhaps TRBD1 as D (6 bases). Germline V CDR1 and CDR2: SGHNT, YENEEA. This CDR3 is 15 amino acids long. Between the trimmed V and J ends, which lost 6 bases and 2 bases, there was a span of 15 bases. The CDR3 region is CASSEGQINTDTQYF. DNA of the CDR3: TGTGCCAGCAGTGAAGGACAGATAAACACAGATACGCAGTATTTT.

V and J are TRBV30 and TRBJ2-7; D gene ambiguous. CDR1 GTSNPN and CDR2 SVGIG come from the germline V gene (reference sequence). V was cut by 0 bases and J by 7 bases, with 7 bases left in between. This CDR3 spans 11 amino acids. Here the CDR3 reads CAWSVTGEQYF. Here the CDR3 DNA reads TGTGCCTGGAGTGTAACCGGTGAGCAGTACTTC. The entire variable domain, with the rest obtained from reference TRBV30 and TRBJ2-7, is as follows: SQTIHQWPATLVQPVGSPLSLECTVEGTSNPNLYWYRQAAGRGLQLLFYSVGIGQISSEVPQNLSASRPQDRQFILSSKKLLLSDSGFYLCAWSVTGEQYFGPGTRLTVT.

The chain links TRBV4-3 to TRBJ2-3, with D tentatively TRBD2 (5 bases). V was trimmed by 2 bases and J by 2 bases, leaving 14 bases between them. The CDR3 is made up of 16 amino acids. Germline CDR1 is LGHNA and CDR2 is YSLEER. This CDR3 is CASSQQRAGPTDTQYF. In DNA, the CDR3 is TGCGCCAGCAGCCAACAACGCGCGGGCCCCACAGATACGCAGTATTTT.

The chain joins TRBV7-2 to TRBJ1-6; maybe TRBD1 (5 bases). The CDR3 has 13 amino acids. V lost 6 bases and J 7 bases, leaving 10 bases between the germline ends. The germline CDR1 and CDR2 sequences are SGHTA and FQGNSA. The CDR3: CASSRDPNSPLHF. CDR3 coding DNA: TGTGCCAGCAGTCGGGACCCAAATTCACCCCTCCACTTT. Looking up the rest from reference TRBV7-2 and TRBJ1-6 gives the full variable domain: GAGVSQSPSNKVTEKGKDVELRCDPISGHTALYWYRQSLGQGLEFLIYFQGNSAPDKSGLPSDRFSAERTGGSVSTLTIQRTQQEDSAVYLCASSRDPNSPLHFGNGTRLTVT.

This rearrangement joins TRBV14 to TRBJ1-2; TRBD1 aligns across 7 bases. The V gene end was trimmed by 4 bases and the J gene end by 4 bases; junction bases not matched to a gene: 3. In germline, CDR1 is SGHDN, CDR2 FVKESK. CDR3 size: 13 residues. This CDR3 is CASSRQGGYGYTF. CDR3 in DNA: TGTGCCAGCAGCCGACAGGGCGGCTATGGCTACACCTTC.

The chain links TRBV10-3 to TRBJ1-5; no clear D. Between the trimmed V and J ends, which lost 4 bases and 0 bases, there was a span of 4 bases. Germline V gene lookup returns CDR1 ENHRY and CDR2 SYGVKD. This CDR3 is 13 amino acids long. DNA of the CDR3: TGTGCCATCAGTGTGAATAGCAATCAGCCCCAGCATTTT. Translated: CAISVNSNQPQHF.

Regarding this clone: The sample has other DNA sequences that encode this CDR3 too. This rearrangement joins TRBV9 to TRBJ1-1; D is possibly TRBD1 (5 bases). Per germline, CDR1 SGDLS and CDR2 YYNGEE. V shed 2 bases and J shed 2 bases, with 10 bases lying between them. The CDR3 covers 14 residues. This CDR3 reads CASSVGPDNTEAFF. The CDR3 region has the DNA TGTGCCAGCAGCGTGGGACCGGATAACACTGAAGCTTTCTTT.

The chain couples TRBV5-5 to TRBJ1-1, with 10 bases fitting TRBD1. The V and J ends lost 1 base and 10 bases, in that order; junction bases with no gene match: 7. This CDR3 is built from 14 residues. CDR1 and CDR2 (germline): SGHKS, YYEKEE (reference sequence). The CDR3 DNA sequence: TGTGCCAGCAGCTTGACTGACAGGGGGCTGGTAGCTTTCTTT. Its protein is CASSLTDRGLVAFF.

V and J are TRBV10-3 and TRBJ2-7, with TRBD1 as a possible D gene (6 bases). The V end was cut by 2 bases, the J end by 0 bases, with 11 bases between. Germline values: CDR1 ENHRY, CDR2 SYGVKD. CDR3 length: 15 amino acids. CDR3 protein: CAISEVPDSSYEQYF. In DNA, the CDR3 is TGTGCCATCAGTGAGGTCCCGGACAGCTCCTACGAGCAGTACTTC.

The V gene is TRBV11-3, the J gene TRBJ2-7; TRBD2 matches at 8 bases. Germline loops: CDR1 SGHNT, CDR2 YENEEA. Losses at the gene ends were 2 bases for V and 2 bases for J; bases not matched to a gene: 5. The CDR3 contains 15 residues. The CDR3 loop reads CASSLRGGPAYEQYF. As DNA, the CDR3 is TGTGCCAGCAGCTTACGCGGGGGGCCTGCCTACGAGCAGTACTTC.

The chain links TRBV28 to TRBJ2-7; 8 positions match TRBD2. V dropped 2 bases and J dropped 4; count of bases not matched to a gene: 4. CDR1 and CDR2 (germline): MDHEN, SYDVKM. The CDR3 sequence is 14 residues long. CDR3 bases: TGTGCCAGCAGTTTAGGGTCGGGGGGGTACGAGCAGTACTTC. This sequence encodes CASSLGSGGYEQYF.

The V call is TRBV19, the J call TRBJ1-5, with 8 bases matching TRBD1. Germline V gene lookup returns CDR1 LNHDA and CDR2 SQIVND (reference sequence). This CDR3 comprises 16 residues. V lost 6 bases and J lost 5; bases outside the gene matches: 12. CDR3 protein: CASSLSRDRRDQPQHF. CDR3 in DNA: TGTGCCAGTAGCCTCTCCCGGGACAGGAGAGATCAGCCCCAGCATTTT. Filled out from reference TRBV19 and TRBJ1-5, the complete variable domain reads DGGITQSPKYLFRKEGQNVTLSCEQNLNHDAMYWYRQDPGQGLRLIYYSQIVNDFQKGDIAEGYSVSREKKESFPLTVTSAQKNPTAFYLCASSLSRDRRDQPQHFGDGTRLSIL.

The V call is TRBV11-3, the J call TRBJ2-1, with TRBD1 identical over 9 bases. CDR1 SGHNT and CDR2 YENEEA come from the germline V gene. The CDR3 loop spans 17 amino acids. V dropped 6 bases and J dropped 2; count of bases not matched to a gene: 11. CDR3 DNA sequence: TGTGCCAGCAGTACCGGGACAGGGATCTTGCCCTACAATGAGCAGTTCTTC. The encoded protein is CASSTGTGILPYNEQFF.

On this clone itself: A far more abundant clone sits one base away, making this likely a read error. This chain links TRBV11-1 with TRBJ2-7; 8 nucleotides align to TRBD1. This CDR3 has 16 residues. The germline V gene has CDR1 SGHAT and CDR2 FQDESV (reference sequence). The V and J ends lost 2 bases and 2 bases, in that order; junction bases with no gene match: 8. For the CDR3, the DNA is TGTGCCAGCAGCTTAATCGGGGCAGGGGGCCCCTACGAGCAGTACTTC. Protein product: CASSLIGAGGPYEQYF.

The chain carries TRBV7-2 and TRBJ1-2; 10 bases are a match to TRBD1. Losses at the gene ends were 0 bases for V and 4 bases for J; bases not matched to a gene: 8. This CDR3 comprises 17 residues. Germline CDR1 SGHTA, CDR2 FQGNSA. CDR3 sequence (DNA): TGTGCCAGCAGCTTAGCGAGGTTCGGGACAGGGGTCTATGGCTACACCTTC. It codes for CASSLARFGTGVYGYTF. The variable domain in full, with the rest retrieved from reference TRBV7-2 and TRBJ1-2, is GAGVSQSPSNKVTEKGKDVELRCDPISGHTALYWYRQSLGQGLEFLIYFQGNSAPDKSGLPSDRFSAERTGGSVSTLTIQRTQQEDSAVYLCASSLARFGTGVYGYTFGSGTRLTVV.

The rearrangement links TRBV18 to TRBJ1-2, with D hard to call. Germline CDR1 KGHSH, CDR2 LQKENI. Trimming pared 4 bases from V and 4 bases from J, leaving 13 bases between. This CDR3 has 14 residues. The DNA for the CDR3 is TGTGCCAGCTCACGCGGAGATCCAACCTATGGCTACACCTTC. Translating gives CASSRGDPTYGYTF.

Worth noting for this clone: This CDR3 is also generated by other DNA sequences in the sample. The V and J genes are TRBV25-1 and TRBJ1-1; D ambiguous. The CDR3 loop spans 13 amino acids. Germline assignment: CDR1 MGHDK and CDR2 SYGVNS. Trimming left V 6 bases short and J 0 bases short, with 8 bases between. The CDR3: CASRDTMNTEAFF. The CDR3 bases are TGTGCCAGCAGAGACACCATGAACACTGAAGCTTTCTTT.

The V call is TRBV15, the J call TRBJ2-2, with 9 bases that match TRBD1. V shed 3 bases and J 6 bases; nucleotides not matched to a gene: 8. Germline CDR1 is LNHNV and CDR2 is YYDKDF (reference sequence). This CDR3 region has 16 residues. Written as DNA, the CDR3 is TGTGCCACCAGCAGGGAGGACAGGGGTGAGGCCGGGGAGCTGTTTTTT. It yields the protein CATSREDRGEAGELFF.